What follows describes a single T cell receptor (beta chain). Its antigen is as yet unknown. The PCR used 60 Vbeta and 13 Jbeta primers. The repertoire was sequenced with immunoSEQ multiplex PCR; TCRdb's copy has only in-frame clones and lacks some. The data show 180,000 or so clones, with around 80% seen just once and about 1.4% held by the top ten. Germline V gene sequence: CDR1 SGHRS, CDR2 YFSETQ. The CDR3 extends over 14 amino acids. V dropped 1 base and J dropped 4; count of bases not matched to a gene: 4. This entry comes from a study of cytomegalovirus exposure and HLA in healthy donors. Study context: The 110 million or so unique TCR beta sequences, from about 190 million T cells, were found by an earlier analysis. Study-wide findings and caveats: The later analysis indicated that the majority of CMV-associated TCR beta chains appeared HLA-restricted. Across donors, sequencing depth was assumed by presence/absence analyses to be roughly uniform. Some V segments, including TRBV6-2 and TRBV6-3, were excluded as indistinguishable.

The sample taken for sequencing was PBMCs. This chain uses TRBV5-1 with TRBJ1-1, with 7 bases matching TRBD1. This receptor was taken from a girl under 18 in good health and CMV-seropositive. The CDR3 is CASSLTAGGTEAFF. The CDR3 bases are TGCGCCAGCAGCTTGACGGCAGGGGGCACTGAAGCTTTCTTT.